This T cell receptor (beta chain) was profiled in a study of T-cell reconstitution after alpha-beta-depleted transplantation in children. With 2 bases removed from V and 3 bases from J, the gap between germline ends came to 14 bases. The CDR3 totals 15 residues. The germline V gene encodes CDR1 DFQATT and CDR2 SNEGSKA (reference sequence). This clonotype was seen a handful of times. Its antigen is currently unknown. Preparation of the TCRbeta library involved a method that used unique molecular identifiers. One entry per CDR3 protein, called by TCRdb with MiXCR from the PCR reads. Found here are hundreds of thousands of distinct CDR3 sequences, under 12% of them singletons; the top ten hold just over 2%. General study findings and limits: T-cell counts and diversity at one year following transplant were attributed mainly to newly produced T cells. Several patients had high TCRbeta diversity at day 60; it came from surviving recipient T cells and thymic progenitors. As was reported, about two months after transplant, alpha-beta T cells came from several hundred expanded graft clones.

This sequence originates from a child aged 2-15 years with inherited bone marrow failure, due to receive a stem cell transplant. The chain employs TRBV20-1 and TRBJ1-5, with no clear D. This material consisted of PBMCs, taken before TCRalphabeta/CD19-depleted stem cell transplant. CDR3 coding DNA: TGCAGTGCTAGAAGAATTTCGACCCTCAATCAGCCCCAGCATTTT. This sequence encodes CSARRISTLNQPQHF.